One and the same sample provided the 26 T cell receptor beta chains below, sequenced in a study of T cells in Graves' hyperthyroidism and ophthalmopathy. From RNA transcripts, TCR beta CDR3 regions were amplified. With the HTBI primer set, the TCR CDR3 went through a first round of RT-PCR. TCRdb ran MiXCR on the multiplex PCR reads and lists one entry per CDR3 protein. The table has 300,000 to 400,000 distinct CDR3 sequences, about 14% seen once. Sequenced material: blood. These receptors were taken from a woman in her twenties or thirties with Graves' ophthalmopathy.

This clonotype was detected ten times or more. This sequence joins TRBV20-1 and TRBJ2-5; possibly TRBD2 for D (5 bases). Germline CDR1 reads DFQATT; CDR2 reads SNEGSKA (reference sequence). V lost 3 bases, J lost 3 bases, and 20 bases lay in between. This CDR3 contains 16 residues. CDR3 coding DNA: TGCAGTGCTAGCGAGGCACTCACTAGGCTGGAAGAGACCCAGTACTTC. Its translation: CSASEALTRLEETQYF.

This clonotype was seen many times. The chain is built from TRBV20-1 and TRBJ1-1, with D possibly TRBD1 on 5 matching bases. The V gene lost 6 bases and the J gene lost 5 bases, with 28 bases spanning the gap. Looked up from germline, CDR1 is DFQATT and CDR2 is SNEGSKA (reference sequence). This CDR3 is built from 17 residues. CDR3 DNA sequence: TGCAGTGCCGGAGGTCGTTCTGGCGTATCTAGGGGTACTGAAGCTTTCTTT. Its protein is CSAGGRSGVSRGTEAFF.

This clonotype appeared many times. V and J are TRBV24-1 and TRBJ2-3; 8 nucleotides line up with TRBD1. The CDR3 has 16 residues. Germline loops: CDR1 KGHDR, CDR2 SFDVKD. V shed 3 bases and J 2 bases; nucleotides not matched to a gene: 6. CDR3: CATSDPRQGTTDTQYF. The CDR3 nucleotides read TGTGCCACCAGTGATCCGCGACAGGGGACCACAGATACGCAGTATTTT.

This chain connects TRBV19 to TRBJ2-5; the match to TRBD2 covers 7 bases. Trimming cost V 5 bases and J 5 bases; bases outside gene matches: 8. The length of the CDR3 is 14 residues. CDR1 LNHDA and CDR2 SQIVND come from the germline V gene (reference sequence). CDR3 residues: CASSPSHSGETQYF. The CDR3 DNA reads TGTGCCAGTAGTCCCAGCCATAGCGGGGAGACCCAGTACTTC.

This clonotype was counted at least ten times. DNA for the CDR3: TGTGCCAGCAGCCCAGTATCAAGGGTCCAAGAGACCCAGTACTTC. The encoded protein is CASSPVSRVQETQYF. The gene calls are TRBV27 and TRBJ2-5; D gene ambiguous. Trimming pared 6 bases from V and 1 base from J, leaving 15 bases between. CDR3 size: 15 residues. Germline assignment: CDR1 MNHEY and CDR2 SMNVEV (reference sequence).

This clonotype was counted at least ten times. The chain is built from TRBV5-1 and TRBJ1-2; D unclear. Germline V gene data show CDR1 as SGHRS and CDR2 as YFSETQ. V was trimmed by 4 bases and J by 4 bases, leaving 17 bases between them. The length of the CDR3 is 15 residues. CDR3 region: CASSLQTLGSYGYTF. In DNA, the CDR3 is TGCGCCAGCAGCCTACAGACCCTCGGATCCTATGGCTACACCTTC.

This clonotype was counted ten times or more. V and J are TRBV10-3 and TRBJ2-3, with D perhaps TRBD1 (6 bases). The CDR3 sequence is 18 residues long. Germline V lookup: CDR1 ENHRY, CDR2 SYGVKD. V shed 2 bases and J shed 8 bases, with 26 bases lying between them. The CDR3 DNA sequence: TGTGCCATCAGTGAGAAAGCGGTGGACAGCGCTAACAGCGGTACGCAGTATTTT. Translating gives CAISEKAVDSANSGTQYF.

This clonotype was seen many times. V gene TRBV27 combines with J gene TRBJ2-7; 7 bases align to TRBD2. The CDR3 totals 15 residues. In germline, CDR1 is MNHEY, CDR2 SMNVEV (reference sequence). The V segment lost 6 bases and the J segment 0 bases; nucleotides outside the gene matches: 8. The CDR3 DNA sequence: TGTGCCAGCAGAACGGGGCGGGGGAGCTCCTACGAGCAGTACTTC. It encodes CASRTGRGSSYEQYF.

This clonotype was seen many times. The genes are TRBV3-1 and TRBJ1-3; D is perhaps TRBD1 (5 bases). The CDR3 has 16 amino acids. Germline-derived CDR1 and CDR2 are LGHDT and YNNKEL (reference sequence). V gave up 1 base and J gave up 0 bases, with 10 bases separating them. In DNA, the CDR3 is TGTGCCAGCAGCCAAGGGGGCGGATACTCTGGAAACACCATATATTTT. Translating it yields CASSQGGGYSGNTIYF.

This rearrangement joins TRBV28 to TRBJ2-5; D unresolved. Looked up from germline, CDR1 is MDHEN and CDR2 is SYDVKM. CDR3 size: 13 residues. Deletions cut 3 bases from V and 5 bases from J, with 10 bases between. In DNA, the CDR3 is TGTGCCAGCAGTTTTTCCCCCCGGGAGACCCAGTACTTC. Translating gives CASSFSPRETQYF.

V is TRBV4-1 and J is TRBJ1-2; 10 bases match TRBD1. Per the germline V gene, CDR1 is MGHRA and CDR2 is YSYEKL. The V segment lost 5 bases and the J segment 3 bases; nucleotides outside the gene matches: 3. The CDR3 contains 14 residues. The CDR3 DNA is TGCGCCAGCAGCTGGACAGGGGGAGACTATGGCTACACCTTC. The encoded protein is CASSWTGGDYGYTF.

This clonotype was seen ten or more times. The CDR3 nucleotides read TGTGCCAGCAGTTCCACGGGGGGCGCGGGTCAGCCCCAGCATTTT. Translating gives CASSSTGGAGQPQHF. J is TRBJ1-5 and V is TRBV6-1; a possible D gene is TRBD1 (6 bases). The CDR3 covers 15 residues. The V gene's germline CDR1 is MNHNS and CDR2 SASEGT. Trimming left V 5 bases short and J 6 bases short, with 17 bases between.

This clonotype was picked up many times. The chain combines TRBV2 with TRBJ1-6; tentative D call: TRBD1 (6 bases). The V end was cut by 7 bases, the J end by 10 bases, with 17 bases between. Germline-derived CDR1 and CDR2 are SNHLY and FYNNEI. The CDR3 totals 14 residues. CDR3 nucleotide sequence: TGTGCCAGCACCCACCCCAGGGGAGGATCACCCCTCCACTTT. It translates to CASTHPRGGSPLHF.

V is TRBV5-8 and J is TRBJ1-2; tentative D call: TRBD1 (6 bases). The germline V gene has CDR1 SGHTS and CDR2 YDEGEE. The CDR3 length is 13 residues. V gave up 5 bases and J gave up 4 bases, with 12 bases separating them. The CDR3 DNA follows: TGTGCCAGCAGTCAACAGGGTATCTATGGCTACACCTTC. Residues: CASSQQGIYGYTF. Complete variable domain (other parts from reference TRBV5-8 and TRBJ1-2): EAGVTQSPTHLIKTRGQQATLRCSPISGHTSVYWYQQALGLGLQFLLWYDEGEERNRGNFPPRFSGRQFPNYSSELNVNALELEDSALYLCASSQQGIYGYTFGSGTRLTVV.

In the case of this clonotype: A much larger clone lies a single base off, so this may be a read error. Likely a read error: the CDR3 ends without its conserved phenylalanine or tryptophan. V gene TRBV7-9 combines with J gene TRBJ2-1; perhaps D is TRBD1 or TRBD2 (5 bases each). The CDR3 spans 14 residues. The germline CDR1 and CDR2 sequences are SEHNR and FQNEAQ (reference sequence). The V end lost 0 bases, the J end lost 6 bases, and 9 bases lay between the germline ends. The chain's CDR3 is CASSLAGARNEQFL. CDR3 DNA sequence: TGTGCCAGCAGCTTAGCCGGGGCCCGCAATGAGCAGTTCCTC.

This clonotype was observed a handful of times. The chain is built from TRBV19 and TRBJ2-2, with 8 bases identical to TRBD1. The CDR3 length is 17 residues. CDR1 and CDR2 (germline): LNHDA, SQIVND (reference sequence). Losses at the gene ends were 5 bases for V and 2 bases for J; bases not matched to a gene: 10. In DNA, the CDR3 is TGTGCCAGTAGTGAGGGGGCGGCAGGGGGCAACACCGGGGAGCTGTTTTTT. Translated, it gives CASSEGAAGGNTGELFF.

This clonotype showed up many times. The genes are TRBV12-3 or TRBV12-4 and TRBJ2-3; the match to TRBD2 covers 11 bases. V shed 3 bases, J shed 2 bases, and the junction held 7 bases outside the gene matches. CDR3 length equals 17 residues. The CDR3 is CASSFRTSGSYTDTQYF. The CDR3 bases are TGTGCCAGCAGTTTCCGGACTAGCGGGTCGTACACAGATACGCAGTATTTT.

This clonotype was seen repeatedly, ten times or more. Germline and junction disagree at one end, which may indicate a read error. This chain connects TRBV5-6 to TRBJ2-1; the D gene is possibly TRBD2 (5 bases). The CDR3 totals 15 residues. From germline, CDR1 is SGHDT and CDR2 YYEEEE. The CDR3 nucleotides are TGTGCCAGCAGCGTGGGCCCGGACTCCGACAATGAGCAGTTCTTC. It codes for CASSVGPDSDNEQFF.

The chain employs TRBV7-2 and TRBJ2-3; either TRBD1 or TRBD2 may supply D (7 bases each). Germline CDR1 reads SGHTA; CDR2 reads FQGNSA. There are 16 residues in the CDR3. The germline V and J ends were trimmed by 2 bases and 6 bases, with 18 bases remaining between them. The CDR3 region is CASSLQGGATGDTQYF. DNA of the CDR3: TGTGCCAGCAGCTTACAGGGGGGGGCCACAGGGGATACGCAGTATTTT.

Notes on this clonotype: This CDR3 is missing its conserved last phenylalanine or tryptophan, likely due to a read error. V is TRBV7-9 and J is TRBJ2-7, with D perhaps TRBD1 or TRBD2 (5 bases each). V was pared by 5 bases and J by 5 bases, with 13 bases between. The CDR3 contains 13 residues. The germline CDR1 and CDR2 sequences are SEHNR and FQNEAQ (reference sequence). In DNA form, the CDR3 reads TGTGCCAGCAGCCCCCTTGTGGGGGACGAGCAGTACCTC. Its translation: CASSPLVGDEQYL.

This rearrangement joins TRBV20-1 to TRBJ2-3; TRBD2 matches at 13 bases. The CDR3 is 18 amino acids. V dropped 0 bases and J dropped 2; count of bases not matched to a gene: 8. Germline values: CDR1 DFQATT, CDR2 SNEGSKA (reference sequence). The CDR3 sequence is CSARDWATSGGFTDTQYF. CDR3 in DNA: TGCAGTGCTAGAGATTGGGCGACTAGCGGGGGGTTCACAGATACGCAGTATTTT.

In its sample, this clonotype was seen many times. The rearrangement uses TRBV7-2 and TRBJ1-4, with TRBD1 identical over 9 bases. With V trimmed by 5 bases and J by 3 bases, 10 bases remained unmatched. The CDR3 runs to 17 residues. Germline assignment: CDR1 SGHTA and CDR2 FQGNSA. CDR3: CASSLSTGGSANEKLFF. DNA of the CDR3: TGTGCCAGCAGCCTATCCACAGGGGGCTCGGCTAATGAAAAACTGTTTTTT.

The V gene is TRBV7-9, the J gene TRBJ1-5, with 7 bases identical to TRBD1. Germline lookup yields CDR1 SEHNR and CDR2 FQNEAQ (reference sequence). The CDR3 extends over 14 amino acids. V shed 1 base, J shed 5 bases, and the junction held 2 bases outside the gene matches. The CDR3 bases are TGTGCCAGCAGCTTAGGCAGGGGGGATCAGCCCCAGCATTTT. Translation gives CASSLGRGDQPQHF.

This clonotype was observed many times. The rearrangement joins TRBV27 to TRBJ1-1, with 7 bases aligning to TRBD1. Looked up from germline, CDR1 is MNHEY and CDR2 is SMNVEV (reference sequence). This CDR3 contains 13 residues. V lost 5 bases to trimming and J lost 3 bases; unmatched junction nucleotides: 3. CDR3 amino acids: CASSGTAYTEAFF. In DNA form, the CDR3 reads TGTGCCAGCAGTGGGACAGCTTACACTGAAGCTTTCTTT.

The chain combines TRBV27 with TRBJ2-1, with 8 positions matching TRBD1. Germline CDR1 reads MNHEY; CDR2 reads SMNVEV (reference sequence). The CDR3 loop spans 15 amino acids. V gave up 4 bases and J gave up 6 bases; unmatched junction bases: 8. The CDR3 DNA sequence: TGTGCCAGCAGTTCCCATGGACAGGGTATCAATGAGCAGTTCTTC. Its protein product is CASSSHGQGINEQFF.

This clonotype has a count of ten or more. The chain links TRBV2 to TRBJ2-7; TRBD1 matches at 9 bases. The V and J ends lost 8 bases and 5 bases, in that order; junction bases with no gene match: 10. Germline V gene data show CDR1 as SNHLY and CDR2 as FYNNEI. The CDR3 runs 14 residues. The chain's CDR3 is CASQSGTGNNEQYF. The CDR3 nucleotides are TGTGCCAGCCAGTCCGGGACAGGGAACAACGAGCAGTACTTC.